Shown below are 25 T cell receptor beta chains from a single sample sequenced in a study of CD8 T cells in ankylosing spondylitis. MiXCR was run by TCRdb on the 5' RACE reads, yielding one entry per CDR3 protein. The table includes approximately 260,000 distinct CDR3 sequences, approximately 9% detected once. Sequencing was performed on blood, either unsorted or a sorted T cell fraction (not recorded which). These receptors were taken from a male donor with ankylosing spondylitis or in good health (not recorded which).

The gene calls are TRBV10-3 and TRBJ2-5, with 8 bases fitting TRBD1. V dropped 0 bases and J dropped 5; count of bases not matched to a gene: 8. The germline V gene encodes CDR1 ENHRY and CDR2 SYGVKD. The CDR3 is 16 residues long. The CDR3: CAISESRAGGSETQYF. In nucleotides, the CDR3 is TGTGCCATCAGTGAGTCGCGAGCAGGGGGCAGTGAGACCCAGTACTTC.

This clonotype was seen at least ten times. V is TRBV4-2 and J is TRBJ1-4; 8 bases line up with TRBD1. Trimming cost V 4 bases and J 8 bases; bases outside gene matches: 6. The CDR3 is 14 residues long. Germline CDR1 is LGHNA and CDR2 is YNFKEQ. The CDR3: CASSRPAGGEKLFF. The CDR3 DNA reads TGTGCCAGCAGCCGCCCAGCAGGGGGCGAAAAACTGTTTTTT.

This clonotype was detected ten times or more. The chain combines TRBV19 with TRBJ1-5; TRBD1 might be the D (6 bases). The CDR3 consists of 15 residues. The germline gives CDR1 LNHDA, CDR2 SQIVND (reference sequence). Trimming took off 3 bases at V and 3 bases at J, with 12 bases between the two ends. The CDR3 DNA is TGTGCCAGTAGTATGGGGGGGCGGTTCAATCAGCCCCAGCATTTT. Translating gives CASSMGGRFNQPQHF.

This clonotype was found many times. The chain uses TRBV18 and TRBJ2-7; no reliable D call. The V gene lost 4 bases and the J gene lost 0 bases, with 13 bases spanning the gap. This CDR3 spans 15 amino acids. Looked up from germline, CDR1 is KGHSH and CDR2 is LQKENI. The CDR3 spells CASSHRRFPSYEQYF. DNA for the CDR3: TGTGCCAGCTCACATAGACGGTTCCCCTCCTACGAGCAGTACTTC.

Points on this clonotype: This may come from a read error, since a much larger clone is one base off. The V and J genes are TRBV4-2 and TRBJ2-3, with D possibly TRBD2 on 6 matching bases. The CDR3 length is 17 residues. Per germline, CDR1 LGHNA and CDR2 YNFKEQ. Trimming pared 0 bases from V and 1 base from J, leaving 14 bases between. CDR3: CASSQEAPPSGTDTQYF. DNA of the CDR3: TGTGCCAGCAGCCAAGAGGCCCCACCTAGCGGCACAGATACGCAGTATTTT.

This clonotype appeared a single time. J is TRBJ2-7 and V is TRBV30; 8 nucleotides align to TRBD1. The germline CDR1 and CDR2 sequences are GTSNPN and SVGIG (reference sequence). The V gene end was trimmed by 4 bases and the J gene end by 2 bases; junction bases not matched to a gene: 7. The length of the CDR3 is 14 residues. The CDR3 DNA follows: TGTGCCTGGACGGACAGGGCCCCAACCTACGAGCAGTACTTC. This encodes CAWTDRAPTYEQYF.

This clonotype was counted at least ten times. The chain combines TRBV5-1 with TRBJ1-1; D uncertain. CDR1 is SGHRS, CDR2 YFSETQ, per germline. V was shortened by 7 bases and J by 1 base, with 14 bases between the two germline ends. The CDR3 loop spans 14 amino acids. The CDR3 region is CASGPGGKNTEAFF. Written as DNA, the CDR3 is TGCGCCAGCGGACCCGGCGGGAAGAACACTGAAGCTTTCTTT.

This clonotype appeared many times. The rearrangement joins TRBV27 to TRBJ2-1; the D gene could be TRBD1 or TRBD2 (7 bases each). V was cut by 6 bases and J by 0 bases, with 18 bases left in between. Germline values: CDR1 MNHEY, CDR2 SMNVEV (reference sequence). CDR3 length equals 17 residues. As DNA, the CDR3 is TGTGCCAGCAGGCCCAGGGGGGGCCAACTCTCCTACAATGAGCAGTTCTTC. Amino acid sequence: CASRPRGGQLSYNEQFF.

The sample holds many counts of this clonotype. This chain joins TRBV5-6 and TRBJ2-3; 9 bases are shared with TRBD1. V lost 0 bases to trimming and J lost 4 bases; unmatched junction nucleotides: 6. In germline, CDR1 is SGHDT, CDR2 YYEEEE. The length of the CDR3 is 16 residues. The CDR3 DNA reads TGTGCCAGCAGCTTGGACAGGGGGCATTTTGCAGATACGCAGTATTTT. Translation gives CASSLDRGHFADTQYF.

This clonotype was seen a handful of times. The chain links TRBV5-1 to TRBJ1-2; 8 bases line up with TRBD1. J lost 6 bases, V lost 6 bases, and 10 bases had no gene match. The CDR3 extends over 14 amino acids. The V gene's germline CDR1 is SGHRS and CDR2 YFSETQ. DNA for the CDR3: TGCGCCAGCACCCCCTGGGGACAGGAAAATGGCTACACCTTC. Residues: CASTPWGQENGYTF.

This clonotype was counted ten times or more. The gene calls are TRBV29-1 and TRBJ2-7; D is ambiguous. The V gene lost 6 bases and the J gene lost 3 bases, with 9 bases spanning the gap. The V gene's germline CDR1 is SQVTM and CDR2 ANQGSEA. The CDR3 has 11 residues. The DNA of the CDR3 is TGCAGCGTAGGGCCTCTCTACGAGCAGTACTTC. It is translated as CSVGPLYEQYF.

The V and J genes are TRBV7-9 and TRBJ2-3; D may be TRBD2 (6 bases). Deletions cut 4 bases from V and 1 base from J, with 18 bases between. CDR3 size: 17 residues. Per the germline V gene, CDR1 is SEHNR and CDR2 is FQNEAQ (reference sequence). CDR3 amino acids: CASSSGSEGRGTDTQYF. The DNA of the CDR3 is TGTGCCAGCAGCTCCGGGTCGGAGGGGCGCGGCACAGATACGCAGTATTTT.

This clonotype was observed many times. CDR3 loop: CASSYRTGINEQFF. The CDR3 region has the DNA TGTGCCAGTAGTTATCGGACAGGGATCAATGAGCAGTTCTTC. The chain links TRBV19 to TRBJ2-1, with 8 bases lining up with TRBD1. The CDR3 runs to 14 residues. After removal of 5 bases from V and 6 bases from J, the junction contained 6 bases not matched to a gene. CDR1 and CDR2 from the germline V gene are LNHDA and SQIVND (reference sequence).

This clonotype was seen at least ten times. The gene calls are TRBV29-1 and TRBJ2-1; TRBD2 agrees at 9 bases. The CDR3 spans 18 residues. J gave up 0 bases and V 1 base, and 10 bases lay outside the gene matches. Per germline, CDR1 SQVTM and CDR2 ANQGSEA. CDR3 protein: CSVEGGGVAGVSYNEQFF. CDR3 DNA sequence: TGCAGCGTTGAAGGGGGAGGGGTAGCGGGGGTCTCCTACAATGAGCAGTTCTTC.

There are many counts of this clonotype. The chain employs TRBV5-1 and TRBJ1-1; the D is unclear. The V end lost 0 bases, the J end lost 1 base, and 7 bases lay between the germline ends. The length of the CDR3 is 14 residues. Germline CDR1 is SGHRS and CDR2 is YFSETQ. The CDR3 DNA reads as TGCGCCAGCAGCTTGGACAGCCGGAACACTGAAGCTTTCTTT. Translated: CASSLDSRNTEAFF.

This clonotype came up a few times. This chain links TRBV20-1 with TRBJ1-1, with D maybe TRBD1 (5 bases). This CDR3 region has 14 residues. Germline values: CDR1 DFQATT, CDR2 SNEGSKA (reference sequence). V dropped 0 bases and J dropped 1 base, with 9 bases sitting between them. CDR3 sequence reads: CSARDFGGNTEAFF. The DNA for the CDR3 is TGCAGTGCTAGAGATTTCGGGGGGAACACTGAAGCTTTCTTT.

This clonotype was counted at least ten times. An end of the junction does not agree with germline; a read error may underlie this. The chain combines TRBV7-7 with TRBJ2-2; D ambiguous. The CDR3 totals 14 residues. Germline assignment: CDR1 SSHAT and CDR2 FNYEAQ (reference sequence). The CDR3 region has the DNA TGTGCTAGCAGTTCTTCATTAGTGGCCGGGGAGCTGTTTTTT. Translating it yields CASSSSLVAGELFF. The full variable domain, completed using reference TRBV7-7 and TRBJ2-2, is GAGVSQSPRYKVTKRGQDVTLRCDPISSHATLYWYQQALGQGPEFLTYFNYEAQPDKSGLPSDRFSAERPEGSISTLTIQRTEQRDSAMYRCASSSSLVAGELFFGEGSRLTVL.

This clonotype was counted ten times or more. The V gene is TRBV7-2, the J gene TRBJ2-1; possibly TRBD1 for D (5 bases). Trimming took off 3 bases at V and 6 bases at J, with 9 bases between the two ends. This CDR3 has 13 amino acids. The V gene's germline CDR1 is SGHTA and CDR2 FQGNSA. The CDR3 region is CASSLIGVNEQFF. The CDR3 DNA reads TGTGCCAGCAGCTTGATAGGGGTCAATGAGCAGTTCTTC.

In its sample, this clonotype was seen many times. The chain links TRBV2 to TRBJ2-1; 7 nucleotides match TRBD1. The trim removed 10 bases at V and 8 bases at J, leaving 11 bases unmatched. This CDR3 is built from 13 residues. CDR1 and CDR2 from the germline V gene are SNHLY and FYNNEI. The CDR3, as DNA: TGTGCCACAGAACAGGGGAAAGGGTATGAGCAGTTCTTC. Translated, it gives CATEQGKGYEQFF.

Ten or more counts support this clonotype. The chain employs TRBV12-3 or TRBV12-4 and TRBJ1-6; D remains ambiguous. This CDR3 spans 14 amino acids. V lost 6 bases, J lost 4 bases, and 10 bases lay in between. CDR3 DNA: TGTGCCAGCAGCCAAACACCGTATAATTCACCCCTCCACTTT. It is translated as CASSQTPYNSPLHF.

This clonotype was observed a handful of times. This chain joins TRBV7-2 and TRBJ2-3, with 7 bases lining up with TRBD2. J lost 5 bases, V lost 0 bases, and 8 bases had no gene match. This CDR3 region has 16 residues. The germline V gene encodes CDR1 SGHTA and CDR2 FQGNSA. The CDR3 protein is CASSLAIRGEKDTQYF. DNA of the CDR3: TGTGCCAGCAGCTTAGCGATCCGGGGGGAGAAAGATACGCAGTATTTT.

In its sample, this clonotype was seen many times. The J gene is TRBJ2-2, the V gene TRBV10-3, with no clear D. V lost 6 bases and J 3 bases, leaving 5 bases between the germline ends. The CDR3 totals 12 residues. Germline CDR1 is ENHRY and CDR2 is SYGVKD. The CDR3 region has the DNA TGTGCCATCAGGCGGTACACCGGGGAGCTGTTTTTT. Translated: CAIRRYTGELFF.

This clonotype showed up many times. The chain is built from TRBV20-1 and TRBJ2-6, with D unresolved. Germline CDR1 and CDR2: DFQATT and SNEGSKA (reference sequence). This CDR3 region has 15 residues. V was pared by 6 bases and J by 2 bases, with 14 bases between. This CDR3 is CSARVEGTGANVLTF. The CDR3 DNA reads as TGCAGTGCCCGCGTGGAAGGGACTGGGGCCAACGTCCTGACTTTC.

V gene TRBV18 combines with J gene TRBJ1-6; weak D call: TRBD1 (5 bases). V dropped 6 bases and J dropped 7 bases, with 16 bases sitting between them. This CDR3 spans 15 amino acids. Per germline, CDR1 KGHSH and CDR2 LQKENI. The CDR3 reads CASSPSTAPNSPLHF. The CDR3 DNA follows: TGTGCCAGCTCCCCCTCGACAGCCCCGAATTCACCCCTCCACTTT.

Ten or more counts support this clonotype. The rearrangement joins TRBV30 to TRBJ1-5; 11 bases align to TRBD1. The CDR3 is 13 residues long. Germline loops: CDR1 GTSNPN, CDR2 SVGIG (reference sequence). Losses at the gene ends were 3 bases for V and 6 bases for J; bases not matched to a gene: 1. The CDR3 reads CAWRGTGGQPQHF. CDR3 sequence (DNA): TGTGCCTGGAGAGGGACAGGGGGTCAGCCCCAGCATTTT.